Below are 7 T cell receptor beta chains sequenced from a single sample in a study of CD8+CD57+ T cells in acquired aplastic anemia. Genomic DNA, the template, was used for profiling of the TCR beta VDJ and CDR3. Via MiXCR, TCRdb re-called the reads, giving one row per CDR3 protein. The table includes 200,000 to 250,000 distinct CDR3 sequences, around 50% detected once. Before being chosen for sequencing, patients had shown CD8+CD57+ cell expansion by flow cytometry. The specimen sequenced was sorted CD4+, CD8+, or CD8+CD57+ T cells (not recorded which) from PBMCs. The receptors were gathered from a human donor with aplastic anemia.

This clonotype was observed a few times. A much more abundant neighbour one base away suggests this may be a read error. The CDR3 region has the DNA TGTGCTAGCAGCCCTGGCAGGAATGAAAACCTGTTTTTT. Its translation is CASSPGRNENLFF. This rearrangement joins TRBV7-7 to TRBJ1-4; D unresolved. CDR1 is SSHAT and CDR2 is FNYEAQ in the germline V gene (reference sequence). CDR3 length: 13 amino acids.

This clonotype appeared a single time. The J gene is TRBJ1-1, the V gene TRBV10-3; 8 bases align to TRBD1. The V and J ends lost 6 bases and 6 bases, in that order; junction bases with no gene match: 9. The CDR3 sequence is 14 residues long. Per the germline V gene, CDR1 is ENHRY and CDR2 is SYGVKD. The CDR3 here is CAISDRGESAEAFF. The CDR3 nucleotides read TGTGCCATCAGCGACAGGGGAGAGAGCGCTGAAGCTTTCTTT.

This clonotype was observed a handful of times. The CDR3 loop reads CASSRSDTEAFF. The DNA for the CDR3 is TGTGCCAGCAGCCGCTCCGACACTGAAGCTTTCTTT. The chain is built from TRBV3-1 and TRBJ1-1; no firm D call. The CDR3 contains 12 residues. Between the trimmed V and J ends, which lost 4 bases and 3 bases, there was a span of 6 bases. Germline V gene sequence: CDR1 LGHDT, CDR2 YNNKEL (reference sequence).

This clonotype was counted once. The chain combines TRBV25-1 with TRBJ2-3, with 9 bases fitting TRBD2. CDR1 is MGHDK, CDR2 SYGVNS, per germline. Germline trimming cut 8 bases from V and 0 bases from J; bases unmatched to any gene: 6. This CDR3 has 15 amino acids. The DNA for the CDR3 is TGTGCCAGCGGTTCTCTAGCGGGGAGCACAGATACGCAGTATTTT. Protein sequence: CASGSLAGSTDTQYF.

This rearrangement joins TRBV9 to TRBJ2-6; D remains unclear. The V end was cut by 9 bases, the J end by 3 bases, with 7 bases between. The germline gives CDR1 SGDLS, CDR2 YYNGEE. The CDR3 consists of 12 residues. CDR3 nucleotides: TGTGCCACCCTAAGTGGGGCCAACGTCCTGACTTTC. Its protein is CATLSGANVLTF.

This clonotype was counted at least ten times. The CDR3 is CASSLGGQANYGYTF. In DNA form, the CDR3 reads TGTGCCAGCAGTCTAGGGGGTCAAGCTAACTATGGCTACACCTTC. The rearrangement links TRBV12-3 or TRBV12-4 to TRBJ1-2; D is perhaps TRBD1 (6 bases). The CDR3 extends over 15 amino acids. Trimming left V 5 bases short and J 0 bases short, with 13 bases between.

This chain links TRBV10-1 with TRBJ2-5; 12 nucleotides line up with TRBD2. With 6 bases clipped from V and 5 bases from J, the junction kept 13 bases outside the gene matches. The CDR3 extends over 17 amino acids. From germline, CDR1 is WNHNN and CDR2 SYGVQD (reference sequence). The CDR3 reads CASSQDPSGGEGETQYF. The CDR3 DNA reads as TGCGCCAGCAGCCAAGATCCTAGCGGGGGGGAGGGGGAGACCCAGTACTTC.